Sequencing of this T cell receptor beta chain was carried out in a study of T-cell reconstitution after alpha-beta-depleted transplantation in children. Only a few counts were recorded for this clonotype. A TCRbeta library incorporating unique molecular identifiers was prepared. TCRdb re-called the PCR reads with MiXCR, one entry per CDR3 protein. The repertoire holds around 370,000 distinct CDR3 sequences, approximately 10% seen once, with around 2.4% in the top ten. Trimming removed 0 bases from V and 3 bases from J, with 10 bases in between. Germline-derived CDR1 and CDR2 are SGHRS and YFSETQ. The CDR3 has 14 amino acids.

J is TRBJ2-7 and V is TRBV5-1; D not certain. This receptor was identified in a human donor who donated a stem cell graft to a child with acute lymphoblastic leukemia. The sequencing here drew on PBMCs from the stem cell graft donor, taken from the stem cell graft. CDR3 sequence (DNA): TGCGCCAGCAGCTTGGAGGCCAGGAACTACGAGCAGTACTTC. This encodes CASSLEARNYEQYF. Together with reference TRBV5-1 and TRBJ2-7, the CDR3 gives the full variable domain: KAGVTQTPRYLIKTRGQQVTLSCSPISGHRSVSWYQQTPGQGLQFLFEYFSETQRNKGNFPGRFSGRQFSNSRSEMNVSTLELGDSALYLCASSLEARNYEQYFGPGTRLTVT.